A selection of T cell receptor beta chains follows, all from one sample in a study of response to subunit inactivated influenza vaccine. Each CDR3 protein is one row after TCRdb ran MiXCR on the RT-PCR reads. This sample yields under 750,000 distinct CDR3 sequences, of which roughly 10% are seen a single time; roughly a tenth belongs to the top ten. Sequenced material: PBMCs from blood, taken on the day of vaccination. Every receptor here comes from a man in his fifties who received an inactivated influenza vaccine. CDR3s include the opening cysteine and the closing phenylalanine or tryptophan. A D gene is named only where the DNA matches it firmly. Not all rows give a size; the values are once, few, many and, for expanded clones, a class.

many TRBD1 TRBJ1-5 TRBV2 TGTGCCAGCAGGGTGCAGGGGGCGAAACAGCCCCAGCATTTT CASRVQGAKQPQHF
. . TRBJ2-7 TRBV11-2 TGTGCCAGCAGTCCCCGGTCCACGGTATCCTACGAGCAGTACTTC CASSPRSTVSYEQYF
. TRBD2 TRBJ2-7 TRBV5-1 TGCGCCAGCAGCTTATCTTTCAGCGGTGGCGGGAGTTTCACCTACGAGCAGTACTTC CASSLSFSGGGSFTYEQYF
. . TRBJ2-7 TRBV5-6 TGTGCCAGCAGCGAAGGGACCTATGAGCCCTACGAGCAGTACTTC CASSEGTYEPYEQYF
. TRBD1 TRBJ1-4 TRBV12-3/TRBV12-4 TGTGCCAGCAGCGGGACAGGGGGAAATAATGAAAAACTGTTTTTT CASSGTGGNNEKLFF
. . TRBJ1-1 TRBV5-1 TGCGCCAGCATCAACGTTGGGGTGAACACTGAAGCTTTCTTT CASINVGVNTEAFF
few TRBD2 TRBJ2-3 TRBV28 TGTGCCAGCAGTTTTTCCGGCGGGGGGGCCTCAGATACGCAGTATTTT CASSFSGGGASDTQYF
few . TRBJ2-2 TRBV12-3/TRBV12-4 TGTGCCAGCATCCGGGACGGAAGAGTAGCCGGGGAGCTGTTTTTT CASIRDGRVAGELFF
many . TRBJ1-4 TRBV4-2 TGTGCCAGCAGTTCCTCAGCGGGGTACGAAAAACTGTTTTTT CASSSSAGYEKLFF
few . TRBJ2-5 TRBV24-1 TGTGCCACCAGTGGCGTTTCGGAGACCCAGTACTTC CATSGVSETQYF
few . TRBJ1-2 TRBV7-9 TGTGCCAGCAGCCTGAGTTTCTCCAGTAACGGTGGCTACACCTTC CASSLSFSSNGGYTF
. TRBD2 TRBJ2-1 TRBV18 TGTGCCAGCTCGGGACTAGTCTTCTATGAGCAGTTCTTC CASSGLVFYEQFF
. TRBD2 TRBJ2-7 TRBV20-1 TGCAGTGCTAGAGATGGCGGGAGGGGAACTTACGAGCAGTACTTC CSARDGGRGTYEQYF
many . TRBJ2-6 TRBV11-2 TGTGCCAGCAGCTTAGTTTGGGGACATCTCTCTGGGGCCAACGTCCTGACTTTC CASSLVWGHLSGANVLTF
few TRBD1 TRBJ1-1 TRBV6-1 TGTGCCAGCAGCCCGAGACTCACCGGGACAGTGAACACTGAAGCTTTCTTT CASSPRLTGTVNTEAFF
. . TRBJ1-5 TRBV20-1 TGCAGTGCTAGGGTACCGTATAGCAATCAGCCCCAGCATTTT CSARVPYSNQPQHF
. TRBD2 TRBJ2-7 TRBV20-1 TGCAGTGCGACCGGGACTAGCGCCTACGAGCAGTACTTC CSATGTSAYEQYF
few . TRBJ1-1 TRBV27 TGTGCCAGCAGTTCCCGGGTCGGGGGGATGAACACTGAAGCTTTCTTT CASSSRVGGMNTEAFF
. . TRBJ2-1 TRBV19 TGTGCCAGTAGTGCCCCGGGGCCCCGCCTCTACAATGAGCAGTTCTTC CASSAPGPRLYNEQFF
few . TRBJ2-2 TRBV4-2 TGTGCCAGCAGCCAAGATCCAGGGGACACCGGGGAGCTGTTTTTT CASSQDPGDTGELFF
. . TRBJ2-5 TRBV5-1 TGCGCCAGCAGACCGTGGACTGACCAAGCGACCCAGTACTTC CASRPWTDQATQYF
. TRBD1 TRBJ1-5 TRBV6-1 TGTGCCAGCACCCCCGGGACAGGGTTTGGGTCCCAGCATTTT CASTPGTGFGSQHF
few . TRBJ2-7 TRBV7-8 TGTGCCAGCAGCTGGTCGGCCTCCCTCTACGAGCAGTACTTC CASSWSASLYEQYF
many . TRBJ2-7 TRBV5-1 TGCGCCAGCAGCTTGGCCGTGCAGGGCCTCTACGAGCAGTACTTC CASSLAVQGLYEQYF
many . TRBJ2-5 TRBV20-1 TGCAGTGCTAAAGACCCTCCCCAAGAGACCCAGTACTTC CSAKDPPQETQYF
few . TRBJ1-1 TRBV20-1 TGCAGTGCTAGAGACCTGAACACTGAAGCTTTCTTT CSARDLNTEAFF
few . TRBJ2-1 TRBV18 TGTGCCAGCTCACCAAACAGGGCCCACAATGAGCAGTTCTTC CASSPNRAHNEQFF
many TRBD2 TRBJ2-3 TRBV7-9 TGTGCCAGCAGCCAACAAATACTAGCGGCTACGCAGTATTTT CASSQQILAATQYF
. TRBD2 TRBJ2-1 TRBV12-3/TRBV12-4 TGTGCCAGCAGTTTAGAAGCGGGGGGGGGTAATGAGCAGTTCTTC CASSLEAGGGNEQFF
. TRBD1 TRBJ2-3 TRBV6-2/TRBV6-3 TGTGCCAGCAGGGCAGGGGGAGATACGCAGTATTTT CASRAGGDTQYF